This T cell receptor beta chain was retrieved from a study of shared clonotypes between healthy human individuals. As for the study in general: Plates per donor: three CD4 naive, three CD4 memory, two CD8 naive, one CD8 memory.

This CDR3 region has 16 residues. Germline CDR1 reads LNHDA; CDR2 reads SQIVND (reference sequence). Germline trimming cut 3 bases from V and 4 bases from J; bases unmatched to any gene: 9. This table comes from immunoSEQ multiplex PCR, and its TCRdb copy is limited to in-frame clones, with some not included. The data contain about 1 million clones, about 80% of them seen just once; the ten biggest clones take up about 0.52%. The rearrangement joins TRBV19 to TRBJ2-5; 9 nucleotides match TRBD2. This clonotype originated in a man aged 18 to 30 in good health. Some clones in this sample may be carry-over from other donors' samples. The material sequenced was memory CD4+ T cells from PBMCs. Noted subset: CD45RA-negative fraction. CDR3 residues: CASSIGASGMGETQYF. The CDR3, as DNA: TGTGCCAGTAGTATCGGGGCTAGCGGGATGGGAGAGACCCAGTACTTC.